This entry is about one T cell receptor (beta chain). The antigen remains undetermined. The CDR3 extends over 15 amino acids. V shed 5 bases and J shed 0 bases, with 11 bases lying between them. Looked up from germline, CDR1 is MNHEY and CDR2 is SVGEGT. Profiled with immunoSEQ multiplex PCR; TCRdb holds only in-frame clones, not every one. The repertoire includes about 110,000 clones, approximately 89% of them detected once, and roughly 3.2% sits in the top ten. These data belong to a study of T cell responses to AZD1222 COVID-19 vaccine. Findings and limits, study-wide: Regions left unmutated in variants are reportedly the target of nearly half of spike-specific TCRs. Distributed over spike, vaccine-associated CD4 TCRs predominated at 160-218 and 743-854.

The gene calls are TRBV6-2 or TRBV6-3 and TRBJ1-3; D gene ambiguous. Specimen: peripheral blood, collected on day 0 of MenACWY control vaccination. The receptor's source is an adult in good health. The CDR3 DNA reads as TGTGCCAGCAGTCTCCACATAAGCTCTGGAAACACCATATATTTT. Its protein is CASSLHISSGNTIYF.